This T cell receptor beta chain was obtained from a study of blood T cell repertoires in COVID-19. On the study more broadly: The samples span acute and convalescent COVID-19 from the United States, Italy and Spain.

As processed by the authors: How many nucleated cells were present was estimated from reference gene primer amplification. Sequencing used immunoSEQ multiplex PCR; TCRdb keeps in-frame clones, though not all of them. For V, J and clone size, that table is used; D and trimming come from the DNA. The repertoire includes around 310,000 clones, 89% of them detected once, and more than 9% sits in the top ten. The cohort comprised adults aged 18 to 89 years residing in 20 to 25 US areas. Participants' reported clinical history set cohort assignment. The specimen sequenced was PBMCs or T cells enriched from blood (not recorded which). This clonotype was obtained from a young woman who had recovered from COVID-19.

CDR3 nucleotide sequence: TGTGCTAGTGGTTTGCCCTTGACTAGCGGGCAAGAGACCCAGTACTTC. Translation: CASGLPLTSGQETQYF. The chain is built from TRBV12-5 and TRBJ2-5; 10 bases match TRBD2. The germline CDR1 and CDR2 sequences are LGHNT and FRNRAP. The CDR3 totals 16 residues. J gave up 2 bases and V 2 bases, and 5 bases lay outside the gene matches.